These 9 T cell receptor beta chains were all obtained from the same sample, sequenced in a study of T cells in Graves' hyperthyroidism and ophthalmopathy. Amplification of TCR beta CDR3 regions was performed using RNA transcripts as template. With the HTBI primer set, the TCR CDR3 went through a first round of RT-PCR. TCRdb redid the calling of the multiplex PCR reads with MiXCR, one entry per CDR3 protein. The table lists roughly 380,000 distinct CDR3 sequences, approximately 13% of them singletons. The source material was blood. The receptor set was obtained from a woman aged 55-75 years with Graves' hyperthyroidism.

The chain carries TRBV20-1 and TRBJ2-1, with unresolved D. V shed 1 base and J shed 5 bases, with 9 bases lying between them. Germline CDR1 is DFQATT and CDR2 is SNEGSKA (reference sequence). This CDR3 is 13 amino acids long. The chain's CDR3 is CSARVPQDNEQFF. CDR3 in DNA: TGCAGTGCTAGAGTACCCCAGGACAATGAGCAGTTCTTC.

This clonotype has ten or more counts. The rearrangement uses TRBV29-1 and TRBJ2-1; 7 bases map to TRBD1. Germline CDR1 is SQVTM and CDR2 is ANQGSEA. V shed 4 bases, J shed 3 bases, and the junction held 3 bases outside the gene matches. The CDR3 contains 13 residues. As DNA, the CDR3 is TGCAGCGTTGGGGGACAGAGCTACAATGAGCAGTTCTTC. It codes for CSVGGQSYNEQFF.

In this sample, this clonotype turned up once. The rearrangement joins TRBV20-1 to TRBJ2-6; 9 nucleotides agree with TRBD1. Germline V lookup: CDR1 DFQATT, CDR2 SNEGSKA (reference sequence). V lost 3 bases and J lost 2; bases outside the gene matches: 8. CDR3 length: 17 residues. CDR3 bases: TGCAGTGCTAGGGCAACAGGGGGCATCGCTGGGGCCAACGTCCTGACTTTC. The encoded protein is CSARATGGIAGANVLTF.

This clonotype occurred many times. V usage is TRBV7-2 and J usage is TRBJ2-1; a weak D match, TRBD2 (5 bases). Between the trimmed V and J ends, which lost 6 bases and 12 bases, there was a span of 12 bases. CDR1 is SGHTA and CDR2 is FQGNSA in the germline V gene. CDR3 size: 11 residues. The CDR3 sequence: CASSAGSLQFF. In nucleotides, the CDR3 is TGTGCCAGCAGTGCGGGTAGCTTGCAGTTCTTC.

This clonotype was recorded at least ten times. The rearrangement uses TRBV9 and TRBJ1-1; no clear D gene. The germline V gene has CDR1 SGDLS and CDR2 YYNGEE. V was clipped by 4 bases and J by 3 bases, with 13 bases between them. This CDR3 has 14 amino acids. The CDR3 nucleotides read TGTGCCAGCAGCCCAGAAGGAGAGGACACTGAAGCTTTCTTT. It translates to CASSPEGEDTEAFF.

The table lists this clonotype with many counts. The V gene is TRBV18, the J gene TRBJ2-4, with D possibly TRBD1 on 6 matching bases. V lost 3 bases and J 5 bases, leaving 11 bases between the germline ends. The germline gives CDR1 KGHSH, CDR2 LQKENI. CDR3 length equals 14 residues. CDR3 in DNA: TGTGCCAGCTCACCGGGACACGGGGAAAACATTCAGTACTTC. Translation gives CASSPGHGENIQYF.

This clonotype showed up many times. The chain employs TRBV5-1 and TRBJ2-7; maybe TRBD2 (5 bases). V shed 4 bases and J shed 4 bases, with 18 bases lying between them. From germline, CDR1 is SGHRS and CDR2 YFSETQ. This CDR3 is 15 amino acids long. The CDR3 DNA sequence: TGCGCCAGCAGCCCAATTGGAAACTCGGGATACGAGCAGTACTTC. Its translation is CASSPIGNSGYEQYF. The full variable domain, completed using reference TRBV5-1 and TRBJ2-7, is KAGVTQTPRYLIKTRGQQVTLSCSPISGHRSVSWYQQTPGQGLQFLFEYFSETQRNKGNFPGRFSGRQFSNSRSEMNVSTLELGDSALYLCASSPIGNSGYEQYFGPGTRLTVT.

V gene TRBV6-4 combines with J gene TRBJ1-6; the D is unclear. This CDR3 spans 14 amino acids. Trimming pared 5 bases from V and 5 bases from J, leaving 10 bases between. CDR1 is MRHNA and CDR2 is SNTAGT in the germline V gene. The DNA for the CDR3 is TGTGCCAGCAGTTACGGCAGCGATAATTCACCCCTCCACTTT. It codes for CASSYGSDNSPLHF.

This clonotype came up many times. The chain joins TRBV6-2 or TRBV6-3 to TRBJ1-2, with D possibly TRBD1 on 6 matching bases. Germline values: CDR1 MNHEY, CDR2 SVGEGT. This CDR3 has 13 amino acids. The V gene lost 6 bases and the J gene lost 3 bases, with 11 bases spanning the gap. CDR3 protein: CASSRGAYYGYTF. Here the CDR3 DNA reads TGTGCCAGCAGCCGGGGGGCGTACTATGGCTACACCTTC.